These 2 T cell receptor beta chains were all obtained from the same sample, sequenced in a study of blood T cell dynamics during melanoma immunotherapy. Libraries were prepared by immunoSEQ multiplex PCR; TCRdb keeps only in-frame clonotypes and omits some of them. The sample shows about 7,000 clones, approximately 81% of them seen only once. Specified time point: week 3, after first cycle of checkpoint inhibitor. The sample in question was blood, obtained from a patient treated with checkpoint blockade. Receptors originate from a human donor with melanoma. Some clones in this sample may be carry-over from other donors' samples.

The rearrangement uses TRBV10-1 and TRBJ2-1; 7 bases are a match to TRBD1. Germline V gives CDR1 WNHNN, CDR2 SYGVQD (reference sequence). V gave up 10 bases and J gave up 10 bases; unmatched junction bases: 4. The CDR3 is 10 residues long. As DNA, the CDR3 is TGCGCCAAGACAGGGCACGAGCAGTTCTTC. This sequence encodes CAKTGHEQFF.

The chain uses TRBV27 and TRBJ2-5; D may match TRBD1 or TRBD2 (5 bases each). V was trimmed by 2 bases and J by 2 bases, leaving 9 bases between them. Per germline, CDR1 MNHEY and CDR2 SMNVEV (reference sequence). The CDR3 runs 14 residues. For the CDR3, the DNA is TGTGCCAGCAGTTTAGGGGGTAGACAAGAGACCCAGTACTTC. Its translation is CASSLGGRQETQYF.